This T cell receptor (beta chain) was captured in a study of neoadjuvant anti-PD-1 for oral cavity cancer. This clone was found once. Germline-derived CDR1 and CDR2 are SGHTA and FQGTGA. Unmatched junction bases numbered 4, after V lost 4 bases and J lost 6 bases. The CDR3 has 14 residues. Time point in this sample: after neoadjuvant nivolumab, at surgical resection. Clones were read by immunoSEQ multiplex PCR, and TCRdb kept only the in-frame ones, dropping some. This table has more than 30,000 clones, around two fifths appearing once. Sequenced material: tumor tissue, taken after nivolumab (anti-PD-1) treatment. The chain carries TRBV7-3 and TRBJ1-2; TRBD1 aligns across 11 bases. This sequence originates from a person between 40 and 79 years old with oral cavity squamous cell carcinoma. CDR3 DNA sequence: TGTGCCAGCAGCTCGGGACAGGGGGTTGATGGCTACACCTTC. Its protein product is CASSSGQGVDGYTF.